This T cell receptor (beta chain) was recorded in a study of early T cells in non-severe SARS-CoV-2 infection. V was pared by 2 bases and J by 4 bases, with 8 bases between. The CDR3 is made up of 12 amino acids. Germline values: CDR1 SQVTM, CDR2 ANQGSEA. Study-wide results and limits: The VDJdb matching leaned toward anti-spike CD8 responses and overlooked private and CD4 specificities.

On this clonotype: Its target is unknown.

TCRdb analysed the 5' RACE reads with MiXCR anew, one entry per CDR3 protein. The data show tens of thousands of distinct CDR3 sequences, roughly 13% seen once. Sequences were obtained from whole blood. The TCR sequence derives from an adult who was a healthcare worker with PCR-confirmed SARS-CoV-2 infection or an uninfected control (not recorded which). V usage is TRBV29-1 and J usage is TRBJ1-2, with D uncertain. CDR3: CSVERQTYGYTF. The CDR3 DNA follows: TGCAGCGTTGAAAGGCAGACCTATGGCTACACCTTC.